This T cell receptor (beta chain) is from a study of cytomegalovirus exposure and HLA in healthy donors. Overall study findings and caveats: A later analysis reportedly found fewer N-insertions in an Asian-associated ancestry cluster than the approximately 730-donor mean. Differences between HLA loci emerged in a later analysis of TCR association rates, with DRB1 most and HLA-C fewest. Most TCR sequences were rare, but some public TCRs occurred in many donors.

Trimming took off 0 bases at V and 4 bases at J, with 7 bases between the two ends. Germline V lookup: CDR1 SGHRS, CDR2 YFSETQ. The CDR3 is made up of 14 amino acids. On this clone itself: Antigen unknown.

Primers for the PCR totalled 60 Vbeta and 13 Jbeta. Using immunoSEQ multiplex PCR, the repertoire was profiled, and TCRdb retains in-frame clones only, with some absent. The table records 110,000 to 150,000 clones, around 75% of them present only once. The TCR sequence derives from a man aged 60 to 75 in good health and CMV-seronegative. V is TRBV5-1 and J is TRBJ1-4; D uncertain. The specimen was PBMCs. The CDR3 sequence is CASSLDKSNEKLFF. CDR3 DNA: TGCGCCAGCAGCTTGGACAAAAGTAATGAAAAACTGTTTTTT.